This record looks at one T cell receptor beta chain sequence and its context. Its specificity is not known. The data were taken from a study of cytomegalovirus exposure and HLA in healthy donors. With 60 Vbeta and 13 Jbeta primers, the PCR was carried out. Data came from immunoSEQ multiplex PCR; TCRdb stores just in-frame clones and leaves some out. The sample shows some 110,000 clones, about four fifths of them seen only once. Study-wide results and limits: Data from an earlier analysis indicated that most TCR beta V segments were productive either about 90% or about 30% of the time.

V lost 5 bases and J lost 8; bases outside the gene matches: 9. From germline, CDR1 is SGHKS and CDR2 YYEKEE (reference sequence). This CDR3 spans 15 amino acids. The sequenced sample consisted of PBMCs. The rearrangement uses TRBV5-5 and TRBJ1-4; 10 bases fit TRBD1. The sequence was collected from a woman aged 45-65 years in good health and CMV-seropositive. The CDR3 DNA reads as TGTGCCAGCAGGAGTGGACAGGGGGTATGGGAAAAACTGTTTTTT. Translation gives CASRSGQGVWEKLFF.